These 17 T cell receptor beta chains were sequenced from one sample in a study of blood T cell repertoires in COVID-19. The method was immunoSEQ multiplex PCR; TCRdb's version includes in-frame clones alone and lacks a portion of them. Altogether 65,000 to 85,000 clones are present, around 90% being singletons, with the ten largest covering about 6%. The sample was peripheral blood. The receptor set was obtained from a human donor in a cohort sampled during active COVID-19.

This chain uses TRBV10-3 with TRBJ2-3; 10 bases fit TRBD1. The germline V gene encodes CDR1 ENHRY and CDR2 SYGVKD. CDR3 length: 16 amino acids. V was pared by 8 bases and J by 4 bases, with 12 bases of the junction left unmatched. CDR3 amino acids: CAIGGEGQGVPDTQYF. The CDR3 DNA reads as TGTGCCATCGGTGGGGAAGGACAGGGGGTTCCAGATACGCAGTATTTT.

The V gene is TRBV11-3, the J gene TRBJ1-6; the D is unclear. The CDR3 spans 13 residues. Trimming removed 0 bases at V and 9 bases at J, with 6 bases between. Germline V gene data show CDR1 as SGHNT and CDR2 as YENEEA. DNA for the CDR3: TGTGCCAGCAGCTTAGACAGTGGTTCACCCCTCCACTTT. Translation: CASSLDSGSPLHF.

This CDR3 is CASSPGLAGALRYSYEQYF. The DNA of the CDR3 is TGTGCCAGCAGCCCGGGACTAGCGGGGGCCCTACGCTACTCCTACGAGCAGTACTTC. The rearrangement links TRBV7-6 to TRBJ2-7; TRBD2 matches at 14 bases. CDR3 length: 19 amino acids. J gave up 0 bases and V 5 bases, and 12 bases lay outside the gene matches. Germline V gene lookup returns CDR1 SGHVS and CDR2 FNYEAQ.

V usage is TRBV7-9 and J usage is TRBJ1-1; 9 bases agree with TRBD1. From germline, CDR1 is SEHNR and CDR2 FQNEAQ (reference sequence). The CDR3 has 16 residues. Unmatched junction bases numbered 8, after V lost 1 base and J lost 5 bases. This CDR3 reads CASSLGGQGGGTEAFF. DNA of the CDR3: TGTGCCAGCAGCTTAGGGGGACAGGGAGGAGGTACTGAAGCTTTCTTT.

J is TRBJ1-2 and V is TRBV6-2 or TRBV6-3; D possibly corresponds to TRBD1 (5 bases). Deletions cut 5 bases from V and 8 bases from J, with 15 bases between. Germline V gene data show CDR1 as MNHEY and CDR2 as SVGEGT. CDR3 length: 13 amino acids. The CDR3 nucleotides read TGTGCCAGCAGTCAAAACGGAAGGGGAGGCTACACCTTC. Amino acid sequence: CASSQNGRGGYTF.

CDR3 residues: CASGETGVNEKLFF. The CDR3 DNA is TGTGCCAGCGGGGAAACAGGAGTCAATGAAAAACTGTTTTTT. The chain links TRBV6-5 to TRBJ1-4; TRBD1 is a possible D gene (5 bases). The V end lost 8 bases, the J end lost 5 bases, and 15 bases lay between the germline ends. The CDR3 loop spans 14 amino acids. Germline CDR1 is MNHEY and CDR2 is SVGAGI.

J is TRBJ1-6 and V is TRBV6-5, with TRBD1 matching 7 bases. The CDR3 is made up of 14 amino acids. Germline V lookup: CDR1 MNHEY, CDR2 SVGAGI. The J segment lost 6 bases and the V segment lost 10 bases, leaving 9 bases of the junction unmatched. CDR3 in amino acids: CATVAQGPNSPLHF. In DNA form, the CDR3 reads TGTGCCACGGTTGCACAGGGGCCTAATTCACCCCTCCACTTT.

This chain connects TRBV7-8 to TRBJ1-1, with 9 bases matching TRBD1. Trimming cost V 3 bases and J 4 bases; bases outside gene matches: 6. Looked up from germline, CDR1 is SGHVS and CDR2 is FQNEAQ. The CDR3 spans 15 residues. The CDR3 nucleotides read TGTGCCAGCAGCTTCTGGACAGGGGAAATCACTGAAGCTTTCTTT. Translation gives CASSFWTGEITEAFF.

The chain joins TRBV5-1 to TRBJ2-7; 10 bases line up with TRBD1. Germline loops: CDR1 SGHRS, CDR2 YFSETQ. The length of the CDR3 is 14 residues. Trimming at V came to 4 bases and at J to 6 bases, leaving 7 bases not matched to a gene. The CDR3 region is CASSAPGQGFEQYF. CDR3 sequence (DNA): TGCGCCAGCAGCGCCCCGGGACAGGGGTTCGAGCAGTACTTC.

The chain carries TRBV4-1 and TRBJ1-4, with D tentatively TRBD1 (6 bases). V was cut by 5 bases and J by 7 bases, with 17 bases left in between. The CDR3 loop spans 15 amino acids. The germline V gene encodes CDR1 MGHRA and CDR2 YSYEKL. The CDR3 DNA follows: TGCGCCAGCAGCACGCGGACAGTCCTATCTGAAAAACTGTTTTTT. This codes for CASSTRTVLSEKLFF.

The J gene is TRBJ2-7, the V gene TRBV7-9; 8 bases line up with TRBD1. With V trimmed by 5 bases and J by 1 base, 4 bases remained unmatched. The CDR3 runs 14 residues. The V gene's germline CDR1 is SEHNR and CDR2 FQNEAQ (reference sequence). The CDR3 DNA is TGTGCCAGCAGCGACAGGGGCTCTTCCTACGAGCAGTACTTC. This sequence encodes CASSDRGSSYEQYF.

The chain joins TRBV7-2 to TRBJ2-5; D possibly corresponds to TRBD2 (5 bases). V lost 5 bases and J 5 bases, leaving 18 bases between the germline ends. The CDR3 is made up of 15 amino acids. Germline V CDR1 and CDR2: SGHTA, FQGNSA. CDR3 sequence: CASSPTEATGETQYF. The CDR3 DNA sequence: TGTGCCAGCAGCCCCACCGAGGCGACGGGGGAGACCCAGTACTTC. The complete variable domain, with remaining parts taken from reference TRBV7-2 and TRBJ2-5, reads GAGVSQSPSNKVTEKGKDVELRCDPISGHTALYWYRQSLGQGLEFLIYFQGNSAPDKSGLPSDRFSAERTGGSVSTLTIQRTQQEDSAVYLCASSPTEATGETQYFGPGTRLLVL.

The rearrangement links TRBV6-2 or TRBV6-3 to TRBJ2-1; possibly TRBD2 for D (6 bases). The germline V and J ends were trimmed by 5 bases and 3 bases, with 17 bases remaining between them. Germline CDR1 is MNHEY and CDR2 is SVGEGT. There are 16 residues in the CDR3. The CDR3 bases are TGTGCCAGCAGTGCCCCCGGGACTGGGAACTACAATGAGCAGTTCTTC. Protein product: CASSAPGTGNYNEQFF.

The chain recombines TRBV5-1 with TRBJ1-1; the match to TRBD1 covers 9 bases. The J segment lost 4 bases and the V segment lost 0 bases, leaving 10 bases of the junction unmatched. This CDR3 has 17 residues. CDR1 is SGHRS, CDR2 YFSETQ, per germline. CDR3 bases: TGCGCCAGCAGCTTGGGGGACAGGGAGGATATAGCCACTGAAGCTTTCTTT. Amino acid sequence: CASSLGDREDIATEAFF.

The sample holds a few counts of this clone. The V and J genes are TRBV29-1 and TRBJ2-6; 7 bases fit TRBD1. Germline V CDR1 and CDR2: SQVTM, ANQGSEA. The ends lost 0 bases at V and 3 bases at J; junction bases unmatched: 8. This CDR3 is built from 17 residues. The CDR3 sequence: CSVEDPGGNRGANVLTF. The CDR3 nucleotides are TGCAGCGTTGAAGATCCAGGGGGAAATCGTGGGGCCAACGTCCTGACTTTC.

The rearrangement joins TRBV4-2 to TRBJ2-4, with 7 bases lining up with TRBD2. The CDR3 sequence is 15 residues long. The germline V gene has CDR1 LGHNA and CDR2 YNFKEQ. V was clipped by 0 bases and J by 6 bases; unmatched bases: 5. CDR3 amino acids: CASSQEGGRGNIQYF. Here the CDR3 DNA reads TGTGCCAGCAGCCAAGAGGGGGGGAGGGGAAACATTCAGTACTTC.

The chain employs TRBV6-1 and TRBJ1-2; 11 nucleotides align to TRBD1. The ends lost 2 bases at V and 1 base at J; junction bases unmatched: 3. This CDR3 has 16 residues. Germline values: CDR1 MNHNS, CDR2 SASEGT. Written as DNA, the CDR3 is TGTGCCAGCAGTGAACAGGGACAGGGGGGTAACTATGGCTACACCTTC. Its translation is CASSEQGQGGNYGYTF.